The rows below give T cell receptor beta chains drawn from one sample of a study of blood T cell repertoires in COVID-19. Some clones are missing from TCRdb's copy, which holds only in-frame ones; the method was immunoSEQ multiplex PCR. The sample includes fewer than 300,000 clones, roughly nine tenths of them seen just once. The sample taken for sequencing was peripheral blood. The receptors stem from a woman aged 25-40 years with COVID-19, enrolled during active disease. Both conserved end residues are part of each CDR3. Each record gives: CDR3 DNA, CDR3 protein, V gene, J gene, D gene, clone size. The D gene is left open where the match is weak. Not all rows give a size; the values are once, few, many and, for expanded clones, a class.

DNA: TGTGCCTGGAGTGGGGTAGCGGGGGGCTCGAGCTCCTACAATGAGCAGTTCTTC
CDR3: CAWSGVAGGSSSYNEQFF
V: TRBV30
J: TRBJ2-1
D: TRBD2
size: -

DNA: TGTGCCTGGAGTGTACACAGGGGGGCGGGCGAGCAGTACTTC
CDR3: CAWSVHRGAGEQYF
V: TRBV30
J: TRBJ2-7
D: TRBD1
size: few

DNA: TGCGCCAGCACCTGGGGACATACGAACACCGGGGAGCTGTTTTTT
CDR3: CASTWGHTNTGELFF
V: TRBV5-1
J: TRBJ2-2
D: -
size: -

DNA: TGTGCCAGCAGTTACTTCCGGGACACCGAGCAGTACTTC
CDR3: CASSYFRDTEQYF
V: TRBV6-5
J: TRBJ2-7
D: -
size: -

DNA: TGTGCCAGCAGCTCCCCGGACAGACCAACTAACTATGGCTACACCTTC
CDR3: CASSSPDRPTNYGYTF
V: TRBV5-6
J: TRBJ1-2
D: -
size: -

DNA: TGCGCCAGCAGTCTCGGGGAGAGCTCCTACAATGAGCAGTTCTTC
CDR3: CASSLGESSYNEQFF
V: TRBV10-1
J: TRBJ2-1
D: -
size: -

DNA: TGTGCCAGCAGTTACGGCGGGGTGTTATATGGGAATACGCAGTATTTT
CDR3: CASSYGGVLYGNTQYF
V: TRBV6-5
J: TRBJ2-3
D: -
size: -

DNA: TGTGCCAGCAGCAGGCCGCAAACAGGGTTCAATCAGCCCCAGCATTTT
CDR3: CASSRPQTGFNQPQHF
V: TRBV2
J: TRBJ1-5
D: -
size: -

DNA: TGTGCCAGCAGTTTTTCTTTCGGTTTTCACCTCCACTTT
CDR3: CASSFSFGFHLHF
V: TRBV28
J: TRBJ1-6
D: -
size: -

DNA: TGTGCCAGCACCCGAGACAGTTATAATTCACCCCTCCACTTT
CDR3: CASTRDSYNSPLHF
V: TRBV7-9
J: TRBJ1-6
D: -
size: -

DNA: TGTGCCACCGCAGGGATTAACACCGGGGAGCTGTTTTTT
CDR3: CATAGINTGELFF
V: TRBV10-3
J: TRBJ2-2
D: -
size: -

DNA: TGTGCCAGTAGTATAGTCCCAGGGATTCATCAGCCCCAGCATTTT
CDR3: CASSIVPGIHQPQHF
V: TRBV19
J: TRBJ1-5
D: -
size: -

DNA: TGTGCCAGCAGCCAAAGGGCCCGGGAGGTGGGGGGGGTCAAATCTGCCCAGTACTTC
CDR3: CASSQRAREVGGVKSAQYF
V: TRBV3-1/TRBV3-2
J: TRBJ2-5
D: TRBD2
size: -

DNA: TGCGCCAGCAGCTTGGACCGGCGGGTGGGGGGTGAGACCCAGTACTTC
CDR3: CASSLDRRVGGETQYF
V: TRBV5-1
J: TRBJ2-5
D: -
size: -

DNA: TGTGCCAGCAGGGATGGGGCGGGGGAAAAACTGTTTTTT
CDR3: CASRDGAGEKLFF
V: TRBV25-1
J: TRBJ1-4
D: -
size: -

DNA: TGTGCCAGCAGCCGGGACAGGGTTTTTGGCTACACCTTC
CDR3: CASSRDRVFGYTF
V: TRBV5-5
J: TRBJ1-2
D: TRBD1
size: -

DNA: TGTGCCAGCAGCCCCACCACAGGGTTCAATCAGCCCCAGCATTTT
CDR3: CASSPTTGFNQPQHF
V: TRBV27
J: TRBJ1-5
D: -
size: once

DNA: TGTGCCAGTAGTATGGGGCATGCACCCCTCCACTTT
CDR3: CASSMGHAPLHF
V: TRBV19
J: TRBJ1-6
D: -
size: -

DNA: TGTGCCAGCAGCCCGGACCCGGGGGGCGACTATGGCTACACCTTC
CDR3: CASSPDPGGDYGYTF
V: TRBV5-4
J: TRBJ1-2
D: -
size: -

DNA: TGTGCCAGCAGCTGGACTAGTTCCGAGCAGTACTTC
CDR3: CASSWTSSEQYF
V: TRBV5-6
J: TRBJ2-7
D: TRBD2
size: -

DNA: TGTGCCAGCACGAGGGATGGTTCCTACACCGGGGAGCTGTTTTTT
CDR3: CASTRDGSYTGELFF
V: TRBV2
J: TRBJ2-2
D: -
size: -

DNA: TGTGCCAGCAGTTTAGGGACTTCCTACGAGCAGTACTTC
CDR3: CASSLGTSYEQYF
V: TRBV27
J: TRBJ2-7
D: -
size: -

DNA: TGCGCCAGCAGTGGTGACAGGGGAGAAACCGGGGAGCTGTTTTTT
CDR3: CASSGDRGETGELFF
V: TRBV10-1
J: TRBJ2-2
D: TRBD1
size: -

DNA: TGTGCCACCACAGGGGCGAACACCGGGGAGCTGTTTTTT
CDR3: CATTGANTGELFF
V: TRBV6-5
J: TRBJ2-2
D: TRBD1
size: -

DNA: TGTGCCAGCTCACCCTCCGGGACAGACTATGGCTACACCTTC
CDR3: CASSPSGTDYGYTF
V: TRBV18
J: TRBJ1-2
D: TRBD1
size: once

DNA: TGTGCCAGCAGTCCTGGGGTGGGGGGAGCAGAGACCCAGTACTTC
CDR3: CASSPGVGGAETQYF
V: TRBV2
J: TRBJ2-5
D: -
size: -

DNA: TGTGCCAGCAGCAACAGCAGGGCGCCCACCGGGGAGCTGTTTTTT
CDR3: CASSNSRAPTGELFF
V: TRBV11-3
J: TRBJ2-2
D: -
size: -

DNA: TGTGCCACCAGCAGAGTTCCAGAAGGGGATTCACCCCTCCACTTT
CDR3: CATSRVPEGDSPLHF
V: TRBV15
J: TRBJ1-6
D: -
size: -

DNA: TGTGCCAGCATAGCCAGTGGCGGGGGGTTCTACGAGCAGTACTTC
CDR3: CASIASGGGFYEQYF
V: TRBV27
J: TRBJ2-7
D: TRBD2
size: -

DNA: TGTGCCAGCTCAGCACAGGGGGCCGGAGATGAGCAGTTCTTC
CDR3: CASSAQGAGDEQFF
V: TRBV18
J: TRBJ2-1
D: TRBD1
size: -

DNA: TGTGCCAGCAGCTTGGATCCCGGGACATTCCAAGAGACCCAGTACTTC
CDR3: CASSLDPGTFQETQYF
V: TRBV5-5
J: TRBJ2-5
D: -
size: -

DNA: TGTGCCAGCAGTTACTTCTCTGGCTCACCCCTCCACTTT
CDR3: CASSYFSGSPLHF
V: TRBV6-6
J: TRBJ1-6
D: -
size: few

DNA: TGTGCCAGCAGTCGGGACAGGAGATCCCCTGAAGCTTTCTTT
CDR3: CASSRDRRSPEAFF
V: TRBV2
J: TRBJ1-1
D: TRBD1
size: -

DNA: TGTGCCACCAGCAGAATTTCCGGGTCTGAAGCTTTCTTT
CDR3: CATSRISGSEAFF
V: TRBV15
J: TRBJ1-1
D: -
size: -

DNA: TGTGCCAGCAGCCGGCAGCGGGGGGGGTACCAAGAGACCCAGTACTTC
CDR3: CASSRQRGGYQETQYF
V: TRBV3-1/TRBV3-2
J: TRBJ2-5
D: TRBD2
size: -

DNA: TGTGCCGGGGTGAGAACCGGGGAGCTGTTTTTT
CDR3: CAGVRTGELFF
V: TRBV30
J: TRBJ2-2
D: -
size: -

DNA: TGTGCCAGCCACAAGAGGGGGGGGCCCCGGGGGACCCAGTACTTC
CDR3: CASHKRGGPRGTQYF
V: TRBV3-1/TRBV3-2
J: TRBJ2-5
D: -
size: -

DNA: TGTGCCAGCACCAACTCACTAGAGCCCTCCTCACAGGAGACCCAGTACTTC
CDR3: CASTNSLEPSSQETQYF
V: TRBV5-5
J: TRBJ2-5
D: -
size: once

DNA: TGTGCCAGCAGCCCTTTGGAGTTCTCTGGAAACACCATATATTTT
CDR3: CASSPLEFSGNTIYF
V: TRBV3-1/TRBV3-2
J: TRBJ1-3
D: -
size: once

DNA: TGTGCCAGCTCAGCGACAGGGGATGAGCAGCCCCAGCATTTT
CDR3: CASSATGDEQPQHF
V: TRBV18
J: TRBJ1-5
D: TRBD1
size: -

DNA: TGTGCCAGCTCCCAGGGACAGAATAATGAAAAACTGTTTTTT
CDR3: CASSQGQNNEKLFF
V: TRBV18
J: TRBJ1-4
D: TRBD1
size: -

DNA: TGTGCCAGCAGCCAAGATTGGAGCGGGGGGAACAATGAGCAGTTCTTC
CDR3: CASSQDWSGGNNEQFF
V: TRBV3-1/TRBV3-2
J: TRBJ2-1
D: TRBD2
size: -

DNA: TGCGCCAGCAGCTTGGATGTAAATCAGCCCCAGCATTTT
CDR3: CASSLDVNQPQHF
V: TRBV5-1
J: TRBJ1-5
D: -
size: -

DNA: TGTGCCAGCAGTGAAGCTAGCGGGGGGACCGGGGAGCTGTTTTTT
CDR3: CASSEASGGTGELFF
V: TRBV2
J: TRBJ2-2
D: TRBD2
size: -

DNA: TGTGCCAGCAGCTCGGACAGGGGTCGAGGCTACACCTTC
CDR3: CASSSDRGRGYTF
V: TRBV6-5
J: TRBJ1-2
D: TRBD1
size: -

DNA: TGTGCCAGCAGCTTGGCCGGGGAAACTGAAGCTTTCTTT
CDR3: CASSLAGETEAFF
V: TRBV5-6
J: TRBJ1-1
D: -
size: once

DNA: TGCGCCAGCAGCCCGGATACAGGGATCGCTAACTATGGCTACACCTTC
CDR3: CASSPDTGIANYGYTF
V: TRBV5-1
J: TRBJ1-2
D: -
size: -

DNA: TGTGCCAGCAGTGAAGCGCGGTTGAATAATTCACCCCTCCACTTT
CDR3: CASSEARLNNSPLHF
V: TRBV6-1
J: TRBJ1-6
D: -
size: -

DNA: TGTGCCAGCAGTTTATCGGGGCGGGGGATCCACTCTGGAAACACCATATATTTT
CDR3: CASSLSGRGIHSGNTIYF
V: TRBV27
J: TRBJ1-3
D: -
size: -

DNA: TGTGCCAGCAGCTCTCAAAACAGGGGTAGGTCCATGAACACTGAAGCTTTCTTT
CDR3: CASSSQNRGRSMNTEAFF
V: TRBV7-9
J: TRBJ1-1
D: TRBD1
size: -

DNA: TGTGCCAGCAGCCTACAGGCCAGGGGCCCCGGAGATACGCAGTATTTT
CDR3: CASSLQARGPGDTQYF
V: TRBV7-6
J: TRBJ2-3
D: -
size: -

DNA: TGTGCCAGCAGCTTAGCACGGTCCCGGGACAGGGACACGCAGTATTTT
CDR3: CASSLARSRDRDTQYF
V: TRBV7-2
J: TRBJ2-3
D: TRBD1
size: -

DNA: TGTGCTAGTGGTTTGGTACGAGGATGGAGCACAGATACGCAGTATTTT
CDR3: CASGLVRGWSTDTQYF
V: TRBV12-5
J: TRBJ2-3
D: -
size: -

DNA: TGCGCCAGCTCAGCGCGGCTAGCAGCTTACACCGGGGAGCTGTTTTTT
CDR3: CASSARLAAYTGELFF
V: TRBV5-1
J: TRBJ2-2
D: -
size: -

DNA: TGTGCCAGCAGTTTGGGACTAGCGGGGGGGCGAGGTACGCAGTATTTT
CDR3: CASSLGLAGGRGTQYF
V: TRBV27
J: TRBJ2-3
D: TRBD2
size: -